The 9 T cell receptor beta chains listed next were all sequenced from one sample in a study of cytotoxic CD8 clonotypes in ibrutinib-treated CLL. TCRdb's copy holds only in-frame clones and misses some; the assay was immunoSEQ multiplex PCR. The repertoire includes about 330,000 clones, around 66% of them detected once, and roughly 6% sits in the top ten. The specimen was PBMCs, collected after 36 months of ibrutinib treatment. All receptors derive from a human donor with chronic lymphocytic leukemia.

This chain joins TRBV28 and TRBJ2-3, with 7 nucleotides matching TRBD1. CDR1 MDHEN and CDR2 SYDVKM come from the germline V gene. Trimming removed 7 bases from V and 0 bases from J; junction bases left unmatched: 10. The CDR3 is 16 amino acids. In nucleotides, the CDR3 is TGTGCCAGCACCCAAATAGGGACAGCTAGCACAGATACGCAGTATTTT. Amino acids: CASTQIGTASTDTQYF.

This clone showed up just a few times. This rearrangement joins TRBV6-5 to TRBJ1-2; no reliable D call. Trimming shortened V by 0 bases and J by 7 bases, and 12 bases separated the two germline ends. The germline V gene has CDR1 MNHEY and CDR2 SVGAGI. CDR3 length: 14 residues. The CDR3 sequence is CASSYSGRVVGYTF. The CDR3 nucleotides are TGTGCCAGCAGTTACTCGGGAAGGGTTGTTGGCTACACCTTC.

The rearrangement uses TRBV6-1 and TRBJ1-1; D unclear. Trimming removed 4 bases at V and 0 bases at J, with 18 bases between. The CDR3 extends over 17 amino acids. Germline CDR1 and CDR2: MNHNS and SASEGT. The CDR3 DNA is TGTGCCAGCAGTGTTCCCCGACATTCTCCAATGAACACTGAAGCTTTCTTT. As protein: CASSVPRHSPMNTEAFF.

The chain uses TRBV28 and TRBJ1-5; 8 bases align to TRBD1. V gave up 1 base and J gave up 6 bases; unmatched junction bases: 5. Looked up from germline, CDR1 is MDHEN and CDR2 is SYDVKM. CDR3 length: 15 amino acids. The CDR3 loop reads CASSLFGTGIQPQHF. CDR3 sequence (DNA): TGTGCCAGCAGTTTATTTGGGACAGGTATTCAGCCCCAGCATTTT.

This clone was picked up a small number of times. V is TRBV7-9 and J is TRBJ2-5, with D perhaps being TRBD1 or TRBD2 (5 bases each). V lost 0 bases to trimming and J lost 5 bases, with 10 bases between them. The CDR3 extends over 14 amino acids. Germline CDR1 SEHNR, CDR2 FQNEAQ (reference sequence). CDR3 bases: TGTGCCAGCAGCTTAGCGGGAGCAGGGGAGACCCAGTACTTC. Its translation is CASSLAGAGETQYF.

This chain joins TRBV11-1 and TRBJ2-7, with 13 bases identical to TRBD2. Germline values: CDR1 SGHAT, CDR2 FQDESV (reference sequence). V was pared by 5 bases and J by 0 bases, with 4 bases of the junction left unmatched. The CDR3 is 16 residues long. For the CDR3, the DNA is TGTGCCAGCAGCCAGGGACTAGCGGGACACTCCTACGAGCAGTACTTC. Amino acid sequence: CASSQGLAGHSYEQYF.

This chain joins TRBV6-1 and TRBJ1-1; no clear D gene. The CDR3 sequence is 14 residues long. The V gene lost 2 bases and the J gene lost 0 bases, with 7 bases spanning the gap. Germline-derived CDR1 and CDR2 are MNHNS and SASEGT. The CDR3 DNA follows: TGTGCCAGCAGTGAAAGGGTATTGAACACTGAAGCTTTCTTT. Encoded protein: CASSERVLNTEAFF.

Only a few counts were recorded for this clone. The rearrangement joins TRBV5-1 to TRBJ2-1, with D uncertain. Trimming removed 3 bases at V and 6 bases at J, with 4 bases between. The CDR3 length is 11 residues. Germline-derived CDR1 and CDR2 are SGHRS and YFSETQ. The CDR3 DNA reads TGCGCCAGCAGCTCGGGCAATGAGCAGTTCTTC. It translates to CASSSGNEQFF.

The chain employs TRBV28 and TRBJ2-6; possibly TRBD1 or TRBD2 for D (5 bases each). The CDR3 spans 18 residues. Germline V CDR1 and CDR2: MDHEN, SYDVKM. Trimming removed 2 bases from V and 4 bases from J, with 18 bases in between. For the CDR3, the DNA is TGTGCCAGCAGTTTACATTGGGGGAAAGTGGCAGGGGCCAACGTCCTGACTTTC. Amino acids: CASSLHWGKVAGANVLTF. Drawing the rest from reference TRBV28 and TRBJ2-6, the complete variable domain is DVKVTQSSRYLVKRTGEKVFLECVQDMDHENMFWYRQDPGLGLRLIYFSYDVKMKEKGDIPEGYSVSREKKERFSLILESASTNQTSMYLCASSLHWGKVAGANVLTFGAGSRLTVL.